This T cell receptor (beta chain) is drawn from a study of T-cell reconstitution after alpha-beta-depleted transplantation in children. Regarding the study as a whole: Hyperexpanded clones declined; after one year, newly produced T cells mostly supplied diversity.

As to this clonotype: What it binds is not known.

TCRbeta library preparation incorporated unique molecular identifiers. From the PCR reads, TCRdb called clonotypes with MiXCR, one entry per CDR3 protein. The sample records 600,000 to 700,000 distinct CDR3 sequences, about 12% being singletons. This CDR3 has 15 amino acids. The J segment lost 6 bases and the V segment lost 1 base, leaving 8 bases of the junction unmatched. Germline V gene sequence: CDR1 MNHNS, CDR2 SASEGT. This clonotype was sampled from a girl aged 2-10 years with congenital amegakaryocytic thrombocytopenia, due to receive a stem cell transplant. V usage is TRBV6-1 and J usage is TRBJ2-7; 8 nucleotides match TRBD1. Sequenced material: PBMCs, taken before TCRalphabeta/CD19-depleted stem cell transplant. DNA of the CDR3: TGTGCCAGCAGTGAAGTAAGACAGGGGCGGGCCGAGCAGTACTTC. It specifies CASSEVRQGRAEQYF.